The entry that follows covers one T cell receptor beta chain sequence. Its antigen is unknown. In TCRdb, the 5' RACE reads were re-called with MiXCR into one record per CDR3 protein. The data contain 75,000 to 95,000 distinct CDR3 sequences, 15% to 20% of them singletons. Germline values: CDR1 WNHNN, CDR2 SYGVQD (reference sequence). V was pared by 6 bases and J by 2 bases, with 10 bases of the junction left unmatched. The CDR3 sequence is 18 residues long. This sample is drawn from a study of neurological immune-mediated disorders. Findings and caveats of the study: In HTLV-1-associated myelopathy, TCR clonal expansion was greatest, and in multiple sclerosis it was least, below healthy controls.

The sequence was collected from a woman aged 40 to 49 in good health. The sample was PBMCs. The chain combines TRBV10-1 with TRBJ2-1; the match to TRBD2 covers 13 bases. The CDR3 nucleotides read TGCGCCAGCAGCCCTCGGACTAGCGGGGGCATGGCCTACAATGAGCAGTTCTTC. Residues: CASSPRTSGGMAYNEQFF.